Listed here are 32 T cell receptor beta chains from one sample, sequenced in a study of cytomegalovirus exposure and HLA in healthy donors. The PCR was carried out with 60 Vbeta primers and 13 Jbeta primers. Sequencing was performed with immunoSEQ multiplex PCR; in TCRdb, only in-frame clones are kept and a portion is missing. Found here are about 78,000 clones, 55% to 75% of them singletons; the top ten hold around 6%. Sequencing was carried out using PBMCs. The source is a man aged 25 to 40 in good health and CMV-seropositive.

This clone has just a few counts. J is TRBJ2-7 and V is TRBV6-1; the D gene is possibly TRBD2 (7 bases). Germline V gene data show CDR1 as MNHNS and CDR2 as SASEGT. V was cut by 1 base and J by 5 bases, with 15 bases left in between. CDR3 length: 15 amino acids. Here the CDR3 reads CASSEEETGGHEQYF. In nucleotides, the CDR3 is TGTGCCAGCAGTGAAGAAGAGACGGGGGGCCACGAGCAGTACTTC.

The gene calls are TRBV28 and TRBJ2-2, with TRBD1 as a possible D gene (5 bases). The germline V gene encodes CDR1 MDHEN and CDR2 SYDVKM. V lost 8 bases and J lost 3, with 10 bases in between. The CDR3 has 13 amino acids. The CDR3 protein is CASGKGDTGELFF. The CDR3 DNA follows: TGTGCCAGCGGAAAAGGGGACACCGGGGAGCTGTTTTTT.

The chain uses TRBV13 and TRBJ2-1, with TRBD2 identical over 14 bases. The CDR3 covers 14 residues. The V segment lost 4 bases and the J segment 10 bases; nucleotides outside the gene matches: 3. CDR1 and CDR2 from the germline V gene are PRHDT and FYEKMQ (reference sequence). The CDR3: CASSSGLAGGEQFF. The CDR3 DNA reads as TGTGCCAGCAGCTCCGGACTAGCGGGAGGCGAGCAGTTCTTC.

The chain carries TRBV27 and TRBJ2-7; 10 nucleotides match TRBD1. The germline V gene encodes CDR1 MNHEY and CDR2 SMNVEV (reference sequence). CDR3 length: 15 amino acids. V trimming: 6 bases; J trimming: 2 bases; junction bases outside the gene matches: 7. CDR3: CASSATGGRTYEQYF. The CDR3, as DNA: TGTGCCAGCAGCGCGACAGGGGGCAGAACCTACGAGCAGTACTTC.

V is TRBV15 and J is TRBJ2-3; no reliable D call. Germline CDR1 LNHNV, CDR2 YYDKDF (reference sequence). This CDR3 region has 14 residues. V was shortened by 3 bases and J by 1 base, with 8 bases between the two germline ends. Here the CDR3 DNA reads TGTGCCACCAGCAGTTTTCAGGGCACAGATACGCAGTATTTT. Protein product: CATSSFQGTDTQYF.

The gene calls are TRBV9 and TRBJ2-5, with 7 positions matching TRBD1. The CDR3 is 15 residues long. Germline CDR1 reads SGDLS; CDR2 reads YYNGEE. Trimming took 1 base from V and 2 from J; bases not matched to a gene: 5. The CDR3 sequence is CASSVLGGLQETQYF. The CDR3, as DNA: TGTGCCAGCAGCGTATTAGGGGGCTTACAAGAGACCCAGTACTTC.

The rearrangement uses TRBV5-1 and TRBJ1-2; 8 bases are a match to TRBD1. The CDR3 runs to 15 residues. The junction had 10 bases not matched to a gene; V was cut back by 5 bases and J by 4 bases. Germline values: CDR1 SGHRS, CDR2 YFSETQ. The CDR3 nucleotides are TGCGCCAGCAGGTGGGGCCAGGGGGCTTTCTATGGCTACACCTTC. Translated: CASRWGQGAFYGYTF.

In its sample, this clone was seen a few times. The chain combines TRBV27 with TRBJ2-5, with 9 bases matching TRBD1. The DNA matches TRBJ2-7 better at its end, which makes the J call doubtful. Germline lookup yields CDR1 MNHEY and CDR2 SMNVEV (reference sequence). This CDR3 is 15 amino acids long. The CDR3 protein is CASSLFGTGIVEQYF. The DNA for the CDR3 is TGTGCCAGCAGTTTGTTTGGGACAGGGATTGTCGAGCAGTACTTC.

The gene calls are TRBV5-6 and TRBJ2-1; 7 bases agree with TRBD2. V dropped 2 bases and J dropped 10; count of bases not matched to a gene: 6. Germline V gives CDR1 SGHDT, CDR2 YYEEEE. The CDR3 has 13 residues. CDR3 loop: CASSFGGDGEQFF. The DNA for the CDR3 is TGTGCCAGCAGCTTTGGGGGGGATGGAGAGCAGTTCTTC.

This clone was found a few times. V is TRBV5-4 and J is TRBJ2-2, with TRBD1 as a possible D gene (6 bases). CDR1 is SGHNT and CDR2 is YYREEE in the germline V gene (reference sequence). This CDR3 is 15 amino acids long. Trimming cost V 0 bases and J 0 bases, with 6 bases left between them. The CDR3 spells CASSLEGANTGELFF. The CDR3 nucleotides read TGTGCCAGCAGCTTGGAGGGGGCGAACACCGGGGAGCTGTTTTTT.

This chain links TRBV19 with TRBJ2-2; no clear D gene. Germline V gives CDR1 LNHDA, CDR2 SQIVND (reference sequence). The length of the CDR3 is 16 residues. The V end was cut by 6 bases, the J end by 2 bases, with 16 bases between. CDR3 in amino acids: CASRPEWARNTGELFF. CDR3 coding DNA: TGTGCCAGTAGGCCCGAATGGGCTCGAAACACCGGGGAGCTGTTTTTT.

The chain combines TRBV29-1 with TRBJ1-5; 7 nucleotides agree with TRBD1. V shed 5 bases and J 3 bases; nucleotides not matched to a gene: 7. The CDR3 contains 14 residues. CDR1 SQVTM and CDR2 ANQGSEA come from the germline V gene. DNA of the CDR3: TGCAGCGTTTCGACCGGGACAGACAATCAGCCCCAGCATTTT. Translated: CSVSTGTDNQPQHF.

The CDR3 protein is CSAGTSGGVRNEQFF. The CDR3, as DNA: TGCAGCGCTGGGACTAGCGGGGGGGTTAGGAATGAGCAGTTCTTC. The V call is TRBV29-1, the J call TRBJ2-1, with 16 bases matching TRBD2. CDR1 is SQVTM, CDR2 ANQGSEA, per germline. The CDR3 extends over 15 amino acids. Trimming cost V 7 bases and J 7 bases; bases outside gene matches: 7.

This clone was counted a few times. J is TRBJ2-7 and V is TRBV9; 8 bases are a match to TRBD1. The junction had 8 bases not matched to a gene; V was cut back by 0 bases and J by 6 bases. The CDR3 spans 15 residues. Germline CDR1 SGDLS, CDR2 YYNGEE. The CDR3 here is CASSVEPTGASEQYF. CDR3 sequence (DNA): TGTGCCAGCAGCGTAGAACCGACAGGGGCCTCCGAGCAGTACTTC.

Points on this clone: No conserved phenylalanine or tryptophan is present at the end of the CDR3, so a read error is the likely explanation. The chain has TRBV4-1 and TRBJ2-7, with TRBD2 matching 11 bases. Unmatched junction bases numbered 16, after V lost 7 bases and J lost 2 bases. Germline CDR1 reads MGHRA; CDR2 reads YSYEKL. The CDR3 consists of 18 residues. The chain's CDR3 is CASTPQASGGPSAYEQYL. The DNA of the CDR3 is TGCGCCAGCACCCCCCAGGCTAGCGGGGGGCCATCTGCCTACGAGCAGTACCTC.

Regarding this clone: At one of its ends the junction is not consistent with the germline gene, which may arise from a read error. The CDR3 nucleotides are TGTGCCAGCAGCCAATCAGCCTATAATCGGCCCCAGCATTTT. As protein: CASSQSAYNRPQHF. The chain uses TRBV16 and TRBJ1-5; D is uncertain. The V gene's germline CDR1 is KGHSY and CDR2 FQNENV. The CDR3 extends over 14 amino acids.

The chain employs TRBV15 and TRBJ1-1; no clear D. This CDR3 is 16 amino acids long. Germline values: CDR1 LNHNV, CDR2 YYDKDF (reference sequence). V was shortened by 0 bases and J by 4 bases, with 15 bases between the two germline ends. The CDR3 is CATSRDPKSMSTEAFF. For the CDR3, the DNA is TGTGCCACCAGCAGAGACCCGAAGTCTATGAGCACTGAAGCTTTCTTT.

This clone came up once. The genes are TRBV6-6 and TRBJ1-5, with D possibly being TRBD1 (6 bases). This CDR3 comprises 16 residues. The V end was cut by 6 bases, the J end by 3 bases, with 18 bases between. Germline CDR1 and CDR2: MNHNY and SVGAGI (reference sequence). CDR3 sequence reads: CASRIGRQGPNQPQHF. CDR3 nucleotides: TGTGCCAGCAGAATAGGACGGCAGGGGCCCAATCAGCCCCAGCATTTT.

This chain joins TRBV30 and TRBJ2-5; no clear D. The J call is uncertain, as TRBJ2-7 better fits the DNA end. Germline assignment: CDR1 GTSNPN and CDR2 SVGIG (reference sequence). The CDR3 consists of 11 residues. CDR3 region: CAWSAHYEQYF. The DNA of the CDR3 is TGTGCCTGGAGTGCCCACTACGAGCAGTACTTC.

The V gene is TRBV5-5, the J gene TRBJ1-1; weak D call: TRBD1 (6 bases). V was trimmed by 6 bases and J by 6 bases, leaving 18 bases between them. Per the germline V gene, CDR1 is SGHKS and CDR2 is YYEKEE (reference sequence). There are 14 residues in the CDR3. CDR3 protein: CASTHSGGVSEAFF. Here the CDR3 DNA reads TGTGCCAGCACCCATTCGGGGGGCGTCTCTGAAGCTTTCTTT.

The rearrangement uses TRBV19 and TRBJ1-5, with D possibly TRBD1 on 6 matching bases. The CDR3 consists of 14 residues. Trimming removed 6 bases at V and 4 bases at J, with 13 bases between. Looked up from germline, CDR1 is LNHDA and CDR2 is SQIVND (reference sequence). The CDR3 nucleotides read TGTGCCAGTAGCCAGACAGGCCAAAATCAGCCCCAGCATTTT. Protein sequence: CASSQTGQNQPQHF.

The genes are TRBV5-4 and TRBJ2-5, with 8 bases matching TRBD2. Germline lookup yields CDR1 SGHNT and CDR2 YYREEE (reference sequence). V was pared by 5 bases and J by 2 bases, with 8 bases of the junction left unmatched. The CDR3 extends over 15 amino acids. The CDR3 DNA is TGTGCCAGCAGTTGGGGGGTAGCGGGACAAGAGACCCAGTACTTC. Its translation is CASSWGVAGQETQYF.

The chain carries TRBV19 and TRBJ2-6, with a tentative D call TRBD1 (6 bases). The ends were cut back, 4 bases at V and 3 bases at J, with 10 bases in the middle. The CDR3 is made up of 15 amino acids. Germline V gene sequence: CDR1 LNHDA, CDR2 SQIVND (reference sequence). The CDR3 DNA reads TGTGCCAGTAGTAGCAGGGGAGATGGGGCCAACGTCCTGACTTTC. Translating it yields CASSSRGDGANVLTF.

The V and J genes are TRBV27 and TRBJ1-1; no firm D call. The CDR3 consists of 13 residues. Trimming shortened V by 4 bases and J by 0 bases, and 6 bases separated the two germline ends. Germline CDR1 MNHEY, CDR2 SMNVEV (reference sequence). CDR3 in DNA: TGTGCCAGCAGTTATAGCATGAACACTGAAGCTTTCTTT. Translating it yields CASSYSMNTEAFF.

Notes on this clone: Other DNA variants within this sample encode the same CDR3. The chain recombines TRBV6-1 with TRBJ2-5; the D gene is possibly TRBD1 (6 bases). CDR1 is MNHNS and CDR2 is SASEGT in the germline V gene. The V and J ends lost 4 bases and 3 bases respectively, with 9 bases between them. This CDR3 is built from 13 residues. CDR3 coding DNA: TGTGCCAGCAGTGGGACAGCGAAAGAGACCCAGTACTTC. Its translation: CASSGTAKETQYF.

This clone is medium-sized. This chain joins TRBV11-2 and TRBJ2-7; 9 bases agree with TRBD1. The germline gives CDR1 SGHAT, CDR2 FQNNGV. V lost 4 bases to trimming and J lost 3 bases; unmatched junction nucleotides: 7. This CDR3 comprises 15 residues. The CDR3 loop is CASSWPGQGVYEQYF. Written as DNA, the CDR3 is TGTGCCAGCAGCTGGCCGGGACAGGGAGTCTACGAGCAGTACTTC.

V gene TRBV5-1 combines with J gene TRBJ2-1; 7 bases are a match to TRBD2. This CDR3 contains 15 residues. The trim removed 3 bases at V and 8 bases at J, leaving 11 bases unmatched. Germline lookup yields CDR1 SGHRS and CDR2 YFSETQ. The CDR3 DNA sequence: TGCGCCAGCAGCTGGGAGGGACGGGCCTTAGATGAGCAGTTCTTC. Amino acid sequence: CASSWEGRALDEQFF.

The chain carries TRBV4-3 and TRBJ2-2; 7 nucleotides agree with TRBD1. Germline loops: CDR1 LGHNA, CDR2 YSLEER. CDR3 length: 14 amino acids. V was pared by 2 bases and J by 6 bases, with 3 bases of the junction left unmatched. In nucleotides, the CDR3 is TGCGCCAGCAGCCAAACGACAGGGTCCGGGGAGCTGTTTTTT. Residues: CASSQTTGSGELFF.

V is TRBV29-1 and J is TRBJ1-2; D gene ambiguous. Germline V gene lookup returns CDR1 SQVTM and CDR2 ANQGSEA. V was pared by 6 bases and J by 8 bases, with 7 bases between. The length of the CDR3 is 9 residues. This chain's CDR3 is CSVEGGYTF. CDR3 sequence (DNA): TGCAGCGTGGAGGGCGGCTACACCTTC.

V usage is TRBV19 and J usage is TRBJ1-1, with D hard to call. Deletions cut 4 bases from V and 4 bases from J, with 10 bases between. The CDR3 totals 13 residues. Germline V lookup: CDR1 LNHDA, CDR2 SQIVND (reference sequence). CDR3 sequence reads: CASSKERSTEAFF. The CDR3 DNA reads TGTGCCAGTAGTAAGGAGAGGAGCACTGAAGCTTTCTTT.

V usage is TRBV5-5 and J usage is TRBJ2-7; D is uncertain. V lost 1 base and J 2 bases, leaving 10 bases between the germline ends. Germline CDR1 is SGHKS and CDR2 is YYEKEE (reference sequence). The CDR3 consists of 14 residues. The CDR3 DNA reads as TGTGCCAGCAGCTTGCTACCGGTCACCTACGAGCAGTACTTC. Translating gives CASSLLPVTYEQYF. The whole variable domain, remainder taken from reference TRBV5-5 and TRBJ2-7, is DAGVTQSPTHLIKTRGQQVTLRCSPISGHKSVSWYQQVLGQGPQFIFQYYEKEERGRGNFPDRFSARQFPNYSSELNVNALLLGDSALYLCASSLLPVTYEQYFGPGTRLTVT.

This chain joins TRBV28 and TRBJ2-3; possibly TRBD2 for D (5 bases). Trimming cost V 3 bases and J 5 bases, with 12 bases left between them. The length of the CDR3 is 14 residues. CDR1 MDHEN and CDR2 SYDVKM come from the germline V gene. CDR3 DNA sequence: TGTGCCAGCAGTTTTCGGGCGGCGGGAGATACGCAGTATTTT. Translated, it gives CASSFRAAGDTQYF. Full variable domain (missing parts from reference TRBV28 and TRBJ2-3): DVKVTQSSRYLVKRTGEKVFLECVQDMDHENMFWYRQDPGLGLRLIYFSYDVKMKEKGDIPEGYSVSREKKERFSLILESASTNQTSMYLCASSFRAAGDTQYFGPGTRLTVL.